The next 21 T cell receptor beta chains were all read from a single sample in a study of long-term antiretroviral therapy in people with HIV. immunoSEQ v3.0 was run at survey level. Generated by immunoSEQ multiplex PCR, the TCRdb table keeps only in-frame clones and is missing some. The sample has around 20,000 clones, more than 80% seen once. Here the sequenced sample was unsorted PBMCs, taken 0.6 years after starting antiretroviral therapy. The receptors were gathered from a young woman with HIV.

The chain uses TRBV5-1 and TRBJ2-7; D is ambiguous. Between the trimmed V and J ends, which lost 5 bases and 0 bases, there was a span of 12 bases. Germline CDR1 and CDR2: SGHRS and YFSETQ. This CDR3 has 14 residues. CDR3 region: CASRPALSSYEQYF. CDR3 coding DNA: TGCGCCAGCAGGCCGGCGTTAAGCTCCTACGAGCAGTACTTC.

This clone was found once. The rearrangement uses TRBV2 and TRBJ2-7; D gene unclear. Per the germline V gene, CDR1 is SNHLY and CDR2 is FYNNEI. This CDR3 spans 10 amino acids. V lost 10 bases to trimming and J lost 7 bases, with 11 bases between them. CDR3 DNA: TGTGCCACCCTTATGGGGGAGCAGTACTTC. It yields the protein CATLMGEQYF.

V usage is TRBV13 and J usage is TRBJ2-7; TRBD1 matches 8 bases. From germline, CDR1 is PRHDT and CDR2 FYEKMQ (reference sequence). Losses at the gene ends were 4 bases for V and 0 bases for J; bases not matched to a gene: 5. The CDR3 is 15 residues long. The CDR3 spells CASSSRTGISYEQYF. The CDR3 DNA reads TGTGCCAGCAGCTCACGGACAGGGATCTCCTACGAGCAGTACTTC. Variable domain in full (rest from reference TRBV13 and TRBJ2-7): AAGVIQSPRHLIKEKRETATLKCYPIPRHDTVYWYQQGPGQDPQFLISFYEKMQSDKGSIPDRFSAQQFSDYHSELNMSSLELGDSALYFCASSSRTGISYEQYFGPGTRLTVT.

The chain employs TRBV9 and TRBJ1-2; D gene ambiguous. Germline loops: CDR1 SGDLS, CDR2 YYNGEE. Between the trimmed V and J ends, which lost 7 bases and 2 bases, there was a span of 15 bases. This CDR3 is built from 14 residues. The CDR3 spells CASGARRENYGYTF. In DNA form, the CDR3 reads TGTGCCAGCGGAGCCCGAAGGGAGAACTATGGCTACACCTTC.

The rearrangement uses TRBV6-5 and TRBJ2-7, with D tentatively TRBD1 (5 bases). The germline CDR1 and CDR2 sequences are MNHEY and SVGAGI. V was trimmed by 4 bases and J by 3 bases, leaving 10 bases between them. The length of the CDR3 is 13 residues. CDR3 loop: CASSLGVGYEQYF. For the CDR3, the DNA is TGTGCCAGCAGTTTAGGGGTGGGCTACGAGCAGTACTTC.

J is TRBJ2-1 and V is TRBV27; the D is unclear. The V end was cut by 5 bases, the J end by 2 bases, with 13 bases between. The CDR3 loop spans 15 amino acids. Germline V gives CDR1 MNHEY, CDR2 SMNVEV (reference sequence). CDR3 amino acids: CASSLRTVTYNEQFF. CDR3 bases: TGTGCCAGCAGTCTAAGGACGGTAACCTACAATGAGCAGTTCTTC.

Relative to its sample, this clone is medium-sized. The chain employs TRBV19 and TRBJ2-3; TRBD2 might be the D (6 bases). V was pared by 3 bases and J by 1 base, with 17 bases between. Germline values: CDR1 LNHDA, CDR2 SQIVND (reference sequence). This CDR3 is 17 amino acids long. CDR3 nucleotides: TGTGCCAGTAGTATTTCGGAGGGGACCTTGGGCACAGATACGCAGTATTTT. Residues: CASSISEGTLGTDTQYF.

Details on this clone: Other DNA sequences in this specimen translate into the identical CDR3. The chain couples TRBV9 to TRBJ1-1; D is ambiguous. Germline values: CDR1 SGDLS, CDR2 YYNGEE. The CDR3 spans 12 residues. V lost 4 bases to trimming and J lost 5 bases, with 9 bases between them. This CDR3 reads CASSPEGTEAFF. The CDR3 bases are TGTGCCAGCAGCCCGGAGGGTACTGAAGCTTTCTTT. Full variable domain (missing parts from reference TRBV9 and TRBJ1-1): DSGVTQTPKHLITATGQRVTLRCSPRSGDLSVYWYQQSLDQGLQFLIQYYNGEERAKGNILERFSAQQFPDLHSELNLSSLELGDSALYFCASSPEGTEAFFGQGTRLTVV.

The rearrangement joins TRBV19 to TRBJ1-5; TRBD1 aligns across 7 bases. The V and J ends lost 6 bases and 3 bases, in that order; junction bases with no gene match: 11. CDR3 length equals 16 residues. The germline V gene has CDR1 LNHDA and CDR2 SQIVND (reference sequence). CDR3 DNA: TGTGCCAGTAGGGTTCAGGGGGTTGGCAACAATCAGCCCCAGCATTTT. Protein sequence: CASRVQGVGNNQPQHF.

J is TRBJ1-4 and V is TRBV5-4; D not certain. V lost 3 bases and J lost 3, with 6 bases in between. Per the germline V gene, CDR1 is SGHNT and CDR2 is YYREEE (reference sequence). This CDR3 is 13 amino acids long. The CDR3 reads CASSSSSNEKLFF. The CDR3 DNA reads as TGTGCCAGCAGCTCCTCCTCTAATGAAAAACTGTTTTTT. Complete variable domain (other parts from reference TRBV5-4 and TRBJ1-4): ETGVTQSPTHLIKTRGQQVTLRCSSQSGHNTVSWYQQALGQGPQFIFQYYREEENGRGNFPPRFSGLQFPNYSSELNVNALELDDSALYLCASSSSSNEKLFFGSGTQLSVL.

The chain combines TRBV7-2 with TRBJ1-2; D not resolved. The length of the CDR3 is 14 residues. The V and J ends lost 9 bases and 3 bases respectively, with 17 bases between them. CDR1 is SGHTA, CDR2 FQGNSA, per germline. The CDR3 loop reads CASSIGREDYGYTF. Here the CDR3 DNA reads TGTGCCAGTAGCATCGGCCGCGAGGACTATGGCTACACCTTC.

This clone has just a few counts. J is TRBJ1-5 and V is TRBV25-1, with D perhaps TRBD1 (6 bases). The CDR3 contains 13 residues. Germline CDR1 and CDR2: MGHDK and SYGVNS. V lost 6 bases, J lost 7 bases, and 13 bases lay in between. CDR3: CASSTGTGQPQHF. As DNA, the CDR3 is TGTGCCAGCAGCACAGGGACGGGGCAGCCCCAGCATTTT.

This chain joins TRBV7-9 and TRBJ1-1, with D possibly being TRBD1 (6 bases). The V and J ends lost 5 bases and 6 bases respectively, with 16 bases between them. The length of the CDR3 is 14 residues. Germline lookup yields CDR1 SEHNR and CDR2 FQNEAQ (reference sequence). The CDR3 DNA sequence: TGTGCCAGCAGCCCACGATTGGGGGGCTCTGAAGCTTTCTTT. Amino acid sequence: CASSPRLGGSEAFF.

The V gene is TRBV28, the J gene TRBJ1-5; the D is unclear. CDR1 and CDR2 from the germline V gene are MDHEN and SYDVKM. Trimming took off 3 bases at V and 3 bases at J, with 9 bases between the two ends. This CDR3 has 14 amino acids. The CDR3 DNA follows: TGTGCCAGCAGTTTTGTGGTCGTCAATCAGCCCCAGCATTTT. This translates into CASSFVVVNQPQHF.

The chain couples TRBV19 to TRBJ2-3; tentatively, D is TRBD2 (6 bases). The ends were cut back, 5 bases at V and 4 bases at J, with 16 bases in the middle. The CDR3 is 15 residues long. Germline V gene lookup returns CDR1 LNHDA and CDR2 SQIVND (reference sequence). CDR3 nucleotides: TGTGCCAGTAGTCCCCCAGGGACTTTCTCAGATACGCAGTATTTT. The encoded protein is CASSPPGTFSDTQYF.

This chain connects TRBV6-1 to TRBJ1-1; 10 bases map to TRBD1. The CDR3 totals 13 residues. Trimming cost V 6 bases and J 5 bases; bases outside gene matches: 3. Germline V gene data show CDR1 as MNHNS and CDR2 as SASEGT. This chain's CDR3 is CASRTGGKTEAFF. CDR3 nucleotide sequence: TGTGCCAGCAGGACAGGGGGCAAGACTGAAGCTTTCTTT.

This clone came up once. The rearrangement links TRBV6-6 to TRBJ1-3; D gene uncertain. The V end was cut by 6 bases, the J end by 0 bases, with 12 bases between. Germline CDR1 reads MNHNY; CDR2 reads SVGAGI (reference sequence). The CDR3 covers 15 residues. The CDR3 sequence: CASSPPTVSGNTIYF. Here the CDR3 DNA reads TGTGCCAGCAGCCCTCCGACCGTCTCTGGAAACACCATATATTTT.

J is TRBJ1-3 and V is TRBV18; D remains ambiguous. V gave up 7 bases and J gave up 4 bases, with 8 bases separating them. This CDR3 comprises 12 residues. Germline CDR1 is KGHSH and CDR2 is LQKENI. The CDR3 region has the DNA TGTGCCAGCTTAGAACTGGGAAACACCATATATTTT. It codes for CASLELGNTIYF.

The rearrangement uses TRBV27 and TRBJ2-7; D may be TRBD1 or TRBD2 (5 bases each). The CDR3 runs 13 residues. V lost 2 bases and J lost 3, with 8 bases in between. CDR1 is MNHEY, CDR2 SMNVEV, per germline (reference sequence). The CDR3 protein is CASSLGGHYEQYF. CDR3 sequence (DNA): TGTGCCAGCAGTTTAGGGGGTCACTACGAGCAGTACTTC.

This chain connects TRBV9 to TRBJ2-1; the D gene is possibly TRBD2 (6 bases). Germline CDR1 is SGDLS and CDR2 is YYNGEE. Trimming took 4 bases from V and 8 from J, leaving 16 bases between them. CDR3 length: 14 residues. The CDR3 bases are TGTGCCAGCAGCCAATCCACGGGACTCCATGAGCAGTTCTTC. Translation gives CASSQSTGLHEQFF.

V is TRBV5-1 and J is TRBJ2-1, with TRBD1 as a possible D gene (6 bases). The CDR3 runs to 15 residues. V was clipped by 3 bases and J by 5 bases, with 15 bases between them. CDR1 is SGHRS, CDR2 YFSETQ, per germline. The CDR3, as DNA: TGCGCCAGCAGCTGGGCTCCCGGGACAAACAATGAGCAGTTCTTC. Translated, it gives CASSWAPGTNNEQFF.